This T cell receptor (beta chain) is from a study of cytomegalovirus exposure and HLA in healthy donors. Notes on this clone: Its specificity is unknown. The junction departs from the called germline gene at one end, perhaps through a read error.

Germline lookup yields CDR1 GTSNPN and CDR2 SVGIG (reference sequence). CDR3 length: 15 amino acids. A multiplex PCR was run with 60 Vbeta primers and 13 Jbeta primers. Profiled with immunoSEQ multiplex PCR; TCRdb holds only in-frame clones, not every one. The data contain roughly 120,000 clones, about four fifths of them seen just once; the ten biggest clones take up around 5%. Study conclusions and caveats: The authors confirmed in vitro that a few CMV-associated chains were specific for CMV antigens. Sequencing likely caused a cluster of highly shared sequence variants. Later analysis reportedly placed an Asian-associated ancestry cluster below the roughly 680-donor mean in N-insertions.

The chain joins TRBV30 to TRBJ1-5; tentative D call: TRBD1 (6 bases). The sequencing sample was made of PBMCs. The sequence derives from a young man in good health and CMV-seropositive. CDR3 loop: CAWSSGGASRSAPAF. DNA of the CDR3: TGTGCCTGGAGTTCGGGGGGGGCGAGCCGGTCAGCCCCAGCATTT.